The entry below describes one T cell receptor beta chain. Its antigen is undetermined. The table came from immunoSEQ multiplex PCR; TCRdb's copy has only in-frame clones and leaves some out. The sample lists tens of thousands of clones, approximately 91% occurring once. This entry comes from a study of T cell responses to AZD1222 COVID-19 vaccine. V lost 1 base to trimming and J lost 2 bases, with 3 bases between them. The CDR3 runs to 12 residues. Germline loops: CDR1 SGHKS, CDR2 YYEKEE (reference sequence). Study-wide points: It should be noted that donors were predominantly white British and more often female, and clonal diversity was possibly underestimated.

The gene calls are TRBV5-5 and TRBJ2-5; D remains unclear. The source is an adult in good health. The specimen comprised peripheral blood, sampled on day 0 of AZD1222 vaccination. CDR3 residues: CASSLLQETQYF. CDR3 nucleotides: TGTGCCAGCAGCTTGTTGCAAGAGACCCAGTACTTC.